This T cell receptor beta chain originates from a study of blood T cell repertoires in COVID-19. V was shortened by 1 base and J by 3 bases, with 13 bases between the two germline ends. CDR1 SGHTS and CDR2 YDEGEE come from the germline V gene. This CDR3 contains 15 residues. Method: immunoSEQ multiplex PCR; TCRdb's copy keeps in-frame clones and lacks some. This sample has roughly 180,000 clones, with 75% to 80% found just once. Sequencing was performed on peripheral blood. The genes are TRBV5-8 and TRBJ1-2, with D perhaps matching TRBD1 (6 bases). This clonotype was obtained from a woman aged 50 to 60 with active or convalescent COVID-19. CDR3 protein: CASSLRQGRDYGYTF. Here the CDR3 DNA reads TGTGCCAGCAGCTTGCGGCAGGGGCGCGACTATGGCTACACCTTC.